The 28 T cell receptor beta chains below all came from one sample that was sequenced in a study of T cells in tumors after PD-1 blockade. The protocol was immunoSEQ multiplex PCR, while the TCRdb copy is restricted to in-frame clones and leaves out a portion. The sample lists nearly 25,000 clones; nearly 85% were seen once. The sample consisted of PBMCs, taken after anti-PD-1 treatment. The receptors were gathered from a human donor with basal cell carcinoma.

This clone was detected only once. The V and J genes are TRBV2 and TRBJ1-3; possibly TRBD1 for D (6 bases). The germline V gene has CDR1 SNHLY and CDR2 FYNNEI. The CDR3 has 16 amino acids. Trimming removed 5 bases at V and 0 bases at J, with 14 bases between. The chain's CDR3 is CASSTQGPGSGNTIYF. The DNA of the CDR3 is TGTGCCAGCAGTACCCAGGGGCCAGGCTCTGGAAACACCATATATTTT.

The rearrangement joins TRBV9 to TRBJ1-5; 7 bases match TRBD1. This CDR3 has 15 amino acids. CDR1 SGDLS and CDR2 YYNGEE come from the germline V gene. V trimming: 2 bases; J trimming: 1 base; junction bases outside the gene matches: 3. In DNA, the CDR3 is TGTGCCAGCAGCGTCGGGACAGAGAGCAATCAGCCCCAGCATTTT. As protein: CASSVGTESNQPQHF.

V and J are TRBV5-1 and TRBJ2-2; 11 bases align to TRBD2. With 3 bases clipped from V and 5 bases from J, the junction kept 3 bases outside the gene matches. The CDR3 runs to 15 residues. Germline V gene sequence: CDR1 SGHRS, CDR2 YFSETQ. The CDR3 loop is CASSSTSGATGELFF. CDR3 in DNA: TGCGCCAGCAGCTCGACTAGCGGGGCGACCGGGGAGCTGTTTTTT.

The chain combines TRBV5-6 with TRBJ1-3; 7 bases are shared with TRBD1. CDR1 and CDR2 from the germline V gene are SGHDT and YYEEEE. With 2 bases clipped from V and 5 bases from J, the junction kept 4 bases outside the gene matches. The CDR3 has 14 residues. The CDR3 loop reads CASSFQGVRNTIYF. The CDR3 DNA reads TGTGCCAGCAGCTTCCAGGGGGTCAGAAACACCATATATTTT. The full variable domain, rest sourced from reference TRBV5-6 and TRBJ1-3, is DAGVTQSPTHLIKTRGQQVTLRCSPKSGHDTVSWYQQALGQGPQFIFQYYEEEERQRGNFPDRFSGHQFPNYSSELNVNALLLGDSALYLCASSFQGVRNTIYFGEGSWLTVV.

The V gene is TRBV4-2, the J gene TRBJ1-1; D possibly corresponds to TRBD1 (5 bases). The V end was cut by 1 base, the J end by 5 bases, with 17 bases between. Germline CDR1 LGHNA, CDR2 YNFKEQ. This CDR3 spans 16 amino acids. This CDR3 is CASSQGNRAGLTEAFF. The CDR3 bases are TGTGCCAGCAGCCAAGGCAATCGGGCAGGGCTTACTGAAGCTTTCTTT.

V gene TRBV27 combines with J gene TRBJ2-2; D may be TRBD1 (6 bases). The CDR3 runs to 14 residues. Germline lookup yields CDR1 MNHEY and CDR2 SMNVEV (reference sequence). With 5 bases removed from V and 8 bases from J, the gap between germline ends came to 15 bases. In nucleotides, the CDR3 is TGTGCCAGCAGTGCGGACAGCAGCCCTGGGGAGCTGTTTTTT. Residues: CASSADSSPGELFF.

This sequence joins TRBV7-8 and TRBJ1-5, with TRBD1 matching over 9 bases. The CDR3 totals 16 residues. CDR1 is SGHVS, CDR2 FQNEAQ, per germline. J lost 1 base, V lost 4 bases, and 5 bases had no gene match. The CDR3 nucleotides are TGTGCCAGCAGCTCGAGGACAGGGGAAAGCAATCAGCCCCAGCATTTT. It specifies CASSSRTGESNQPQHF.

This chain connects TRBV7-6 to TRBJ1-1; D not certain. CDR1 is SGHVS and CDR2 is FNYEAQ in the germline V gene. Trimming took off 5 bases at V and 1 base at J, with 11 bases between the two ends. The CDR3 covers 14 residues. The CDR3 protein is CASSVQPSNTEAFF. Here the CDR3 DNA reads TGTGCCAGCAGCGTTCAGCCTTCGAACACTGAAGCTTTCTTT.

The gene calls are TRBV4-1 and TRBJ2-7; TRBD1 agrees at 7 bases. The CDR3 has 15 residues. Germline lookup yields CDR1 MGHRA and CDR2 YSYEKL. After removal of 2 bases from V and 0 bases from J, the junction contained 4 bases not matched to a gene. The CDR3 nucleotides are TGCGCCAGCAGCCAAAGTTCAGGGGGCTCCTACGAGCAGTACTTC. Its protein product is CASSQSSGGSYEQYF.

CDR3 protein: CASSLGQGGRAGNTIYF. DNA of the CDR3: TGCGCCAGCAGCTTGGGGCAGGGAGGGAGAGCTGGAAACACCATATATTTT. The chain links TRBV5-1 to TRBJ1-3; possible D gene TRBD1, 5 bases. The V gene's germline CDR1 is SGHRS and CDR2 YFSETQ. Trimming stripped 0 bases from V and 2 bases from J, with 15 bases between. This CDR3 has 17 residues.

The V call is TRBV30, the J call TRBJ1-2; D is undetermined. Trimming took 4 bases from V and 3 from J, leaving 15 bases between them. The CDR3 has 14 residues. Per the germline V gene, CDR1 is GTSNPN and CDR2 is SVGIG (reference sequence). CDR3 sequence: CAWTPFEQDYGYTF. The CDR3 DNA is TGTGCCTGGACTCCCTTTGAGCAAGACTATGGCTACACCTTC.

V usage is TRBV7-9 and J usage is TRBJ2-1; a weak D match, TRBD2 (5 bases). The germline V gene has CDR1 SEHNR and CDR2 FQNEAQ (reference sequence). The length of the CDR3 is 15 residues. V shed 0 bases and J shed 0 bases, with 6 bases lying between them. CDR3 sequence: CASSLAGVSYNEQFF. The CDR3 DNA sequence: TGTGCCAGCAGCTTAGCGGGAGTCTCCTACAATGAGCAGTTCTTC. The full variable domain, completed using reference TRBV7-9 and TRBJ2-1, is DTGVSQNPRHKITKRGQNVTFRCDPISEHNRLYWYRQTLGQGPEFLTYFQNEAQLEKSRLLSDRFSAERPKGSFSTLEIQRTEQGDSAMYLCASSLAGVSYNEQFFGPGTRLTVL.

V gene TRBV5-1 combines with J gene TRBJ2-3; TRBD2 matches 7 bases. Germline V lookup: CDR1 SGHRS, CDR2 YFSETQ. CDR3 length equals 17 residues. Losses at the gene ends were 2 bases for V and 2 bases for J; bases not matched to a gene: 11. The CDR3 protein is CASSFPGAGEFTDTQYF. The CDR3 DNA is TGCGCCAGCAGCTTTCCCGGGGCGGGGGAATTCACAGATACGCAGTATTTT.

The rearrangement joins TRBV6-5 to TRBJ1-6; D perhaps matches TRBD1 (6 bases). Germline lookup yields CDR1 MNHEY and CDR2 SVGAGI. V was trimmed by 5 bases and J by 6 bases, leaving 11 bases between them. This CDR3 spans 14 amino acids. The DNA for the CDR3 is TGTGCCAGCAGTCTCCTACAGGGTAATTCACCCCTCCACTTT. Translated: CASSLLQGNSPLHF.

This rearrangement joins TRBV29-1 to TRBJ1-2, with unresolved D. This CDR3 comprises 13 residues. V was clipped by 7 bases and J by 1 base, with 13 bases between them. CDR1 and CDR2 (germline): SQVTM, ANQGSEA. The CDR3 DNA follows: TGCAGCGCGATAGGGTCAAGTAACTATGGCTACACCTTC. Its translation: CSAIGSSNYGYTF.

The rearrangement joins TRBV14 to TRBJ2-7; 9 nucleotides align to TRBD1. Looked up from germline, CDR1 is SGHDN and CDR2 is FVKESK. V trimming: 3 bases; J trimming: 3 bases; junction bases outside the gene matches: 9. The CDR3 totals 16 residues. The CDR3 nucleotides are TGTGCCAGCAGCCAGGGTGCCGGGACAGGGAACTACGAGCAGTACTTC. The encoded protein is CASSQGAGTGNYEQYF.

The genes are TRBV9 and TRBJ2-1; TRBD2 matches 11 bases. CDR3 size: 14 residues. The V segment lost 4 bases and the J segment 7 bases; nucleotides outside the gene matches: 4. The V gene's germline CDR1 is SGDLS and CDR2 YYNGEE. The DNA of the CDR3 is TGTGCCAGCAGCCTACGGACTAGCGGGAATGAGCAGTTCTTC. Translated: CASSLRTSGNEQFF. The entire variable domain, with the rest obtained from reference TRBV9 and TRBJ2-1, is as follows: DSGVTQTPKHLITATGQRVTLRCSPRSGDLSVYWYQQSLDQGLQFLIQYYNGEERAKGNILERFSAQQFPDLHSELNLSSLELGDSALYFCASSLRTSGNEQFFGPGTRLTVL.

J is TRBJ1-1 and V is TRBV12-3 or TRBV12-4; maybe TRBD1 (5 bases). This CDR3 comprises 13 residues. V shed 4 bases and J shed 1 base, with 7 bases lying between them. CDR3 amino acids: CASSWGGNTEAFF. In DNA form, the CDR3 reads TGTGCCAGCAGTTGGGGGGGGAACACTGAAGCTTTCTTT.

The CDR3 spells CASSLVLAGVGETQYF. CDR3 bases: TGCGCCAGCAGCTTGGTACTAGCGGGAGTGGGAGAGACCCAGTACTTC. V usage is TRBV5-1 and J usage is TRBJ2-5; 11 positions match TRBD2. V was pared by 0 bases and J by 4 bases, with 5 bases of the junction left unmatched. Germline lookup yields CDR1 SGHRS and CDR2 YFSETQ. CDR3 length: 16 amino acids.

The V gene is TRBV2, the J gene TRBJ2-7; a possible D gene is TRBD2 (5 bases). This CDR3 is built from 13 residues. V lost 4 bases, J lost 3 bases, and 10 bases lay in between. Germline loops: CDR1 SNHLY, CDR2 FYNNEI. Here the CDR3 DNA reads TGTGCCAGCAGTGGCGGGCCAGACTACGAGCAGTACTTC. Translating gives CASSGGPDYEQYF.

The rearrangement joins TRBV2 to TRBJ1-6; a possible D gene is TRBD1 (5 bases). Germline CDR1 SNHLY, CDR2 FYNNEI. V was cut by 7 bases and J by 7 bases, with 8 bases left in between. This CDR3 region has 12 residues. CDR3 nucleotides: TGTGCCAGCAAGAGACAGAATTCACCCCTCCACTTT. Translated: CASKRQNSPLHF.

The V call is TRBV5-4, the J call TRBJ1-2; 10 bases are a match to TRBD1. The CDR3 length is 16 residues. CDR1 SGHNT and CDR2 YYREEE come from the germline V gene (reference sequence). The trim removed 2 bases at V and 4 bases at J, leaving 8 bases unmatched. This CDR3 reads CASSFILGQGTYGYTF. DNA of the CDR3: TGTGCCAGCAGCTTTATCCTGGGACAGGGGACCTATGGCTACACCTTC.

This chain links TRBV4-1 with TRBJ2-5; 8 bases fit TRBD2. Per germline, CDR1 MGHRA and CDR2 YSYEKL. The CDR3 length is 17 residues. Trimming removed 3 bases from V and 5 bases from J; junction bases left unmatched: 14. The CDR3 sequence: CASSHGGLAGGRETQYF. The CDR3 nucleotides read TGCGCCAGCAGCCACGGGGGACTCGCGGGGGGCCGGGAGACCCAGTACTTC.

This clone was seen once. V usage is TRBV12-3 or TRBV12-4 and J usage is TRBJ1-1; D may be TRBD1 (6 bases). This CDR3 is 11 amino acids long. The V end was cut by 8 bases, the J end by 7 bases, with 11 bases between. The CDR3 is CASVTGGEAFF. CDR3 coding DNA: TGTGCCAGCGTGACAGGCGGTGAAGCTTTCTTT.

V is TRBV19 and J is TRBJ1-3; D unclear. Germline V gene data show CDR1 as LNHDA and CDR2 as SQIVND (reference sequence). The CDR3 contains 16 residues. Trimming cost V 1 base and J 0 bases, with 10 bases left between them. The CDR3 nucleotides read TGTGCCAGTAGTATAGGAGGCGCCCGCTCTGGAAACACCATATATTTT. Translating gives CASSIGGARSGNTIYF.

V and J are TRBV2 and TRBJ1-5, with 7 bases matching TRBD1. Looked up from germline, CDR1 is SNHLY and CDR2 is FYNNEI. The CDR3 is 17 residues long. The V gene end was trimmed by 7 bases and the J gene end by 0 bases; junction bases not matched to a gene: 12. CDR3 nucleotide sequence: TGTGCCAGCACTATGGGGACAGCGAGTTATAGCAATCAGCCCCAGCATTTT. This encodes CASTMGTASYSNQPQHF.

The V call is TRBV5-5, the J call TRBJ1-5, with D tentatively TRBD1 (5 bases). This CDR3 region has 15 residues. Per the germline V gene, CDR1 is SGHKS and CDR2 is YYEKEE (reference sequence). The ends were cut back, 2 bases at V and 7 bases at J, with 16 bases in the middle. As DNA, the CDR3 is TGTGCCAGCAGCTTAGCGATAGGGGTGGGCCAGCCCCAGCATTTT. It encodes CASSLAIGVGQPQHF.

The chain is built from TRBV12-3 or TRBV12-4 and TRBJ2-3; D remains unclear. CDR3 length equals 13 residues. The V end lost 2 bases, the J end lost 1 base, and 4 bases lay between the germline ends. CDR3 nucleotides: TGTGCCAGCAGTTTACAGGGCACAGATACGCAGTATTTT. This translates into CASSLQGTDTQYF.